A selection of T cell receptor beta chains follows, all from one sample in a study of blood T cell repertoires in COVID-19. Only in-frame clones appear in the TCRdb table, and some are missing; sequencing was by immunoSEQ multiplex PCR. The sample consists of approximately 93,000 clones, approximately 80% of them appearing once. Sequencing was done on a sample of peripheral blood. All receptors derive from a woman of 80 years or more with acute or convalescent COVID-19. The CDR3 runs from the conserved cysteine through the conserved F or W. A D gene is named only where the DNA matches it firmly. Where a row states a size, it is once, few, many or the class of an expanded clone; other rows omit it.

>NA|TRBJ1-1|NA|TRBV3-1/TRBV3-2
CASSQVREGPNTEAFF
TGTGCCAGCAGCCAAGTACGGGAGGGTCCGAACACTGAAGCTTTCTTT
>NA|TRBJ2-6|NA|TRBV18
CASSPFSEANVLTF
TGTGCCAGCTCACCATTTAGTGAGGCCAACGTCCTGACTTTC
>NA|TRBJ2-2|NA|TRBV19
CASSPTEANTGELFF
TGTGCCAGTAGCCCAACCGAGGCAAACACCGGGGAGCTGTTTTTT
>TRBD1|TRBJ2-4|NA|TRBV13
CASSLGGQGNIQYF
TGTGCCAGCAGCTTAGGGGGACAGGGAAACATTCAGTACTTC
>NA|TRBJ2-7|NA|TRBV7-9
CASSYRTAYEQYF
TGTGCCAGCAGCTACCGGACAGCCTACGAGCAGTACTTC
>NA|TRBJ2-7|NA|TRBV4-3
CASSQEGGRSYEQYF
TGCGCCAGCAGCCAAGAAGGAGGACGGAGCTACGAGCAGTACTTC
>TRBD1|TRBJ1-4|many|TRBV5-1
CASSPDRGEKLFF
TGCGCCAGCAGCCCGGACAGGGGTGAAAAACTGTTTTTT
>TRBD2|TRBJ2-5|few|TRBV10-2
CASSSGLAGGWETQYF
TGCGCCAGCAGCTCGGGACTAGCGGGAGGGTGGGAGACCCAGTACTTC
>NA|TRBJ1-5|NA|TRBV28
CASSLRGHDVGPQHF
TGTGCCAGCAGTTTGAGGGGACACGACGTCGGGCCCCAGCATTTT
>NA|TRBJ1-2|NA|TRBV2
CASNLRALYGYTF
TGTGCCAGCAACCTGCGGGCCCTTTATGGCTACACCTTC
>NA|TRBJ1-2|NA|TRBV7-9
CASSRGLFPYGYTF
TGTGCCAGCAGCCGGGGACTTTTCCCCTATGGCTACACCTTC
>NA|TRBJ1-5|NA|TRBV28
CASQDSPQPQHF
TGTGCCAGCCAGGACAGTCCTCAGCCCCAGCATTTT
>NA|TRBJ1-1|NA|TRBV2
CASSALQVGGTEAFF
TGTGCCAGCAGTGCCTTACAGGTCGGGGGCACTGAAGCTTTCTTT
>TRBD2|TRBJ2-1|NA|TRBV3-1/TRBV3-2
CASSLAGGYNEQFF
TGTGCCAGCAGTCTAGCGGGGGGCTACAATGAGCAGTTCTTC
>NA|TRBJ2-2|NA|TRBV3-1/TRBV3-2
CASSQASTGELFF
TGTGCCAGCAGCCAAGCTTCCACCGGGGAGCTGTTTTTT
>NA|TRBJ1-1|NA|TRBV5-1
CASSLNAGDTEAFF
TGCGCCAGCAGCTTGAACGCAGGGGACACTGAAGCTTTCTTT
>NA|TRBJ2-3|NA|TRBV3-1/TRBV3-2
CASSEVSPDTQYF
TGTGCCAGCAGCGAAGTTAGTCCAGATACGCAGTATTTT
>TRBD1|TRBJ1-2|NA|TRBV5-1
CASSAGQGAMGGYTF
TGCGCCAGCAGCGCGGGACAGGGGGCGATGGGTGGCTACACCTTC
>NA|TRBJ2-1|NA|TRBV7-3
CASSLGGTNEQFF
TGTGCCAGCAGCTTAGGGGGGACTAATGAGCAGTTCTTC
>NA|TRBJ1-2|NA|TRBV28
CASSSLGGYGYTF
TGTGCCAGCAGTTCTTTGGGGGGCTATGGCTACACCTTC
>NA|TRBJ2-2|NA|TRBV11-3
CATTAPGTGELFF
TGTGCCACCACCGCCCCCGGGACCGGGGAGCTGTTTTTT
>TRBD1|TRBJ1-1|NA|TRBV30
CAYLQGSGTEAFF
TGTGCCTACCTACAGGGGTCGGGCACTGAAGCTTTCTTT
>NA|TRBJ2-7|few|TRBV5-1
CASSLDTYEQYF
TGCGCCAGCAGCTTGGATACCTACGAGCAGTACTTC
>NA|TRBJ2-5|NA|TRBV9
CASSADTSETQYF
TGTGCCAGCAGCGCGGACACGTCAGAGACCCAGTACTTC
>TRBD2|TRBJ2-1|NA|TRBV5-1
CASSLGSGGARNEQFF
TGCGCCAGCAGCTTGGGTAGCGGGGGGGCCAGAAATGAGCAGTTCTTC